This T cell receptor (beta chain) was identified in a study of OX40 agonist ivuxolimab in advanced cancers. About the study as a whole: Ivuxolimab was an agonistic, fully human IgG2 monoclonal antibody directed against OX40 (CD134), a costimulatory receptor. A male proportion of under 85% and a mean age of approximately 60 years, ranging from roughly 23 to 90, were recorded for the dose-escalation cohort. Intravenous ivuxolimab was administered to patients every 2 weeks at six dose levels: 0.01, 0.1, 0.3, 1.5, 3 and 10 mg/kg. Partial responses occurred in three dose-escalation patients: two with cutaneous melanoma and one with hepatocellular carcinoma. The paper reports the monotherapy dose-escalation portion (N of about 56 patients) of the phase I ivuxolimab trial. Prior anti-PD-1, anti-PD-L1 or anti-CTLA-4 therapy was permitted, and checkpoint inhibitors had been received by approximately 39% of dose-escalation patients. Peripheral TCRbeta sequencing was intended to test whether TCR sequence diversity was altered and clonal T-cell expansion was caused by ivuxolimab. Of the 50 or so patients in dose escalation, about 20 had hepatocellular carcinoma, some 15 had melanoma, 9 had renal cell carcinoma and 9 had head and neck cancer.

To note about this clone: Its antigen remains undetermined. Qualities for individual bases were not recorded, and no much larger clone is one base off.

For sequencing of the TCRbeta CDR3 region, genomic DNA was extracted from the sorted cells. The immunoSEQ Assay was used to sequence the TCRbeta CDR3 regions. Sourced from immuneACCESS, this table was stored by TCRdb with only in-frame sequences that have V and J called. A share of the clones is absent; for the studies checked, an unresolved V gene accounts for under half, and the remainder has no known explanation. Across this sample there are about 62,000 clones, with roughly 92% seen only once. Roughly 12% of the sample is in the top ten clones. What the study reported, not specific to this receptor: At doses from 0.1 to 3.0 mg/kg, clonal expansion was seen in both CD4+ and CD8+ blood T cells between baseline and week 6. In the 0.1-3.0 mg/kg groups, partial responders had among the lowest normalized peripheral clonal expansion, particularly in CD8+ T cells. The antigen specificity of the peripheral T cells that underwent clonal expansion was not determined. On average, CD8+ T cells showed more expanded clones than CD4+ T cells after ivuxolimab. Low levels of normalized T-cell clonal expansion were also seen in some patients who did not respond.

The germline V gene yields SGHTA for CDR1 and FQGNSA for CDR2. Relative to germline, V is 4 bases shorter and J is 0 bases shorter, with 13 bases between their ends. Taken from cysteine to phenylalanine, the CDR3 has 15 residues. The retained sequence is limited to the CDR3, 45 bases, with the frame set at the first base. The trial excluded patients who had a history of autoimmune disease or were on systemic immunosuppression. Peripheral blood for TCR sequencing was collected from all dose cohorts at baseline, on cycle 4 day 1, and on cycle 7 day 1. The samples were taken from a phase I, first-in-human, multicenter, open-label dose-escalation trial of ivuxolimab. Adults with locally advanced or metastatic melanoma, renal cell carcinoma, hepatocellular carcinoma or head and neck squamous cell carcinoma were enrolled in the trial. Before TCR sequencing, CD4+ T cells and CD8+ T cells were sorted from peripheral blood as separate populations.

The TCR originated in an adult with an advanced solid tumor such as melanoma, head and neck, liver or kidney cancer. The rearrangement combines TRBV7-2 with TRBJ2-7; TRBD2 could be the D gene, as 6 bases match. The sample in question was CD4+ or CD8+ T cells sorted from blood, obtained in a trial of the OX40 agonist ivuxolimab. The CDR3 reads as follows: CASSYSGYRSYEQYF. The nucleotide sequence is given as TGTGCCAGCAGCTATAGCGGCTATCGCTCCTACGAGCAGTACTTC.